This paragraph covers one T cell receptor (beta chain) sequence. Its antigen is unidentified. From germline, CDR1 is MDHEN and CDR2 SYDVKM. The CDR3 extends over 12 amino acids. Trimming removed 9 bases from V and 7 bases from J, with 12 bases in between. Measured with immunoSEQ multiplex PCR; TCRdb has only the in-frame clones, and not every one. The sample includes around 83,000 clones, 75% to 95% seen only once; the top ten take 1.5% to 2%. The record originates from a study of OX40 agonist ivuxolimab in advanced cancers. Looking at the study overall: Patients took ivuxolimab, an agonistic anti-OX40 (CD134) antibody. Subjects had a mean age of approximately 60 years, with a range of roughly 23 to 80; around 80% were male. Six ivuxolimab dose levels, 0.01 to 10 mg/kg, were given intravenously every 2 weeks.

General study results and limits: Normalized T-cell clonal expansion was also low in some nonresponders.

This sequence joins TRBV28 and TRBJ1-4; D unresolved. The sample in question was CD4+ or CD8+ T cells sorted from blood, obtained in a trial of the OX40 agonist ivuxolimab. This receptor was identified in an adult with an advanced solid tumor such as melanoma, head and neck, liver or kidney cancer. CDR3 loop: CASSLPGEKLFF. The CDR3 region has the DNA TGTGCCAGTTCCTTACCGGGTGAAAAACTGTTTTTT.